This T cell receptor beta chain was documented in a study of identical twins. Per germline, CDR1 SEHNR and CDR2 FQNEAQ (reference sequence). The CDR3 is made up of 15 amino acids. J lost 8 bases, V lost 5 bases, and 13 bases had no gene match. TCRdb called the 5' RACE reads again in MiXCR, with one record for every CDR3 protein. This table holds some 590,000 distinct CDR3 sequences, approximately 9.6% found once. These data also featured in a second study, about yellow fever vaccine responses in identical twins.

The origin of this receptor is a woman younger than 30 in good health. The gene calls are TRBV7-9 and TRBJ1-2; TRBD1 aligns across 8 bases. The material sequenced was PBMCs. The CDR3 DNA follows: TGTGCCAGCAGCCCAGCCCGGACAGGGTTAATCGGCTACACCTTC. It encodes CASSPARTGLIGYTF.